These 14 T cell receptor beta chains were sequenced from one sample in a study of CD8+ T cells in alopecia areata. cDNA serving as the sequencing template came from extracted, reverse transcribed RNA. Generated by immunoSEQ multiplex PCR, the TCRdb table keeps only in-frame clones and is missing some. The table has about 190,000 clones, 59% seen once. The starting material was CD4+ T cells sorted from blood, obtained at week 0. The receptors originated from a human donor with alopecia areata.

This clone has more than one count but fewer than ten. V usage is TRBV15 and J usage is TRBJ1-6; tentatively, D is TRBD1 (5 bases). Germline values: CDR1 LNHNV, CDR2 YYDKDF (reference sequence). V lost 0 bases, J lost 8 bases, and 11 bases lay in between. This CDR3 region has 15 residues. CDR3 coding DNA: TGTGCCACCAGCAGAGATCTTGGGGGAGATTCACCCCTCCACTTT. Translated: CATSRDLGGDSPLHF.

The V gene is TRBV30, the J gene TRBJ2-5, with TRBD1 identical over 7 bases. The V gene's germline CDR1 is GTSNPN and CDR2 SVGIG (reference sequence). V gave up 2 bases and J gave up 2 bases; unmatched junction bases: 8. The CDR3 runs 15 residues. The CDR3 region is CAWSLGQPSQETQYF. The CDR3 nucleotides read TGTGCCTGGAGTTTGGGACAGCCTTCACAAGAGACCCAGTACTTC.

V usage is TRBV30 and J usage is TRBJ1-2; TRBD1 is a possible D gene (6 bases). The CDR3 is 12 amino acids. In germline, CDR1 is GTSNPN, CDR2 SVGIG (reference sequence). Trimming cost V 0 bases and J 6 bases, with 8 bases left between them. The CDR3 bases are TGTGCCTGGAGTGTATACAGGGATGGCTACACCTTC. This translates into CAWSVYRDGYTF.

The chain joins TRBV30 to TRBJ1-1; D perhaps matches TRBD1 (6 bases). V was shortened by 3 bases and J by 1 base, with 12 bases between the two germline ends. Germline loops: CDR1 GTSNPN, CDR2 SVGIG (reference sequence). This CDR3 comprises 14 residues. The CDR3 loop is CAWSPQGRNTEAFF. CDR3 sequence (DNA): TGTGCCTGGAGCCCACAGGGAAGGAACACTGAAGCTTTCTTT.

Concerning this clone: The sample has other DNA sequences that encode this CDR3 too. The rearrangement joins TRBV9 to TRBJ2-1; no reliable D call. CDR1 SGDLS and CDR2 YYNGEE come from the germline V gene. The CDR3 contains 12 residues. Trimming left V 2 bases short and J 4 bases short, with 4 bases between. Written as DNA, the CDR3 is TGTGCCAGCAGCGTTGGGTACAATGAGCAGTTCTTC. Translating gives CASSVGYNEQFF.

The genes are TRBV7-9 and TRBJ2-3; D gene ambiguous. CDR1 and CDR2 from the germline V gene are SEHNR and FQNEAQ (reference sequence). This CDR3 is built from 16 residues. Trimming cost V 3 bases and J 4 bases, with 17 bases left between them. Here the CDR3 reads CASSFMGILTPDTQYF. CDR3 nucleotide sequence: TGTGCCAGCAGCTTTATGGGGATTTTAACCCCAGATACGCAGTATTTT.

V is TRBV7-2 and J is TRBJ1-5; D ambiguous. V was trimmed by 4 bases and J by 6 bases, leaving 16 bases between them. This CDR3 is 15 amino acids long. Per the germline V gene, CDR1 is SGHTA and CDR2 is FQGNSA. The DNA of the CDR3 is TGTGCCAGCAGCTCCTCAGAAAATCTTCGTCAGCCCCAGCATTTT. Translating gives CASSSSENLRQPQHF.

The J gene is TRBJ1-1, the V gene TRBV29-1, with D unresolved. This CDR3 is 12 amino acids long. V was cut by 4 bases and J by 1 base, with 7 bases left in between. From germline, CDR1 is SQVTM and CDR2 ANQGSEA. The DNA of the CDR3 is TGCAGCGTTGGGAGGGCGAACACTGAAGCTTTCTTT. Its translation is CSVGRANTEAFF. The full variable domain, rest sourced from reference TRBV29-1 and TRBJ1-1, is SAVISQKPSRDICQRGTSLTIQCQVDSQVTMMFWYRQQPGQSLTLIATANQGSEATYESGFVIDKFPISRPNLTFSTLTVSNMSPEDSSIYLCSVGRANTEAFFGQGTRLTVV.

This chain joins TRBV19 and TRBJ2-2; TRBD2 matches at 8 bases. From germline, CDR1 is LNHDA and CDR2 SQIVND (reference sequence). This CDR3 contains 17 residues. V shed 6 bases, J shed 2 bases, and the junction held 11 bases outside the gene matches. DNA of the CDR3: TGTGCCAGTAGCCCGTTAAGCGGGGGCCTTAACACCGGGGAGCTGTTTTTT. As protein: CASSPLSGGLNTGELFF. The entire variable domain, with the rest obtained from reference TRBV19 and TRBJ2-2, is as follows: DGGITQSPKYLFRKEGQNVTLSCEQNLNHDAMYWYRQDPGQGLRLIYYSQIVNDFQKGDIAEGYSVSREKKESFPLTVTSAQKNPTAFYLCASSPLSGGLNTGELFFGEGSRLTVL.

This clone was picked up a small number of times. The rearrangement uses TRBV23-1 and TRBJ2-1, with unresolved D. TRBV23-1 is classed as an ORF, of uncertain function. V was clipped by 0 bases and J by 0 bases, with 9 bases between them. The CDR3 is made up of 16 amino acids. The CDR3 here is CASSQSSPSSYNEQFF. The CDR3 DNA reads as TGCGCCAGCAGTCAATCGAGCCCGAGCTCCTACAATGAGCAGTTCTTC.

The chain carries TRBV5-1 and TRBJ2-3, with 11 bases that match TRBD2. There are 14 residues in the CDR3. Germline V gene data show CDR1 as SGHRS and CDR2 as YFSETQ. The V segment lost 8 bases and the J segment 2 bases; nucleotides outside the gene matches: 4. The CDR3 nucleotides read TGCGCCAGTACGACTAGCGGGGACACAGATACGCAGTATTTT. Amino acids: CASTTSGDTDTQYF.

The chain employs TRBV4-1 and TRBJ1-5, with a possible D match to TRBD1 (6 bases). The CDR3 extends over 15 amino acids. The V end was cut by 4 bases, the J end by 7 bases, with 17 bases between. Germline V gene data show CDR1 as MGHRA and CDR2 as YSYEKL. The CDR3 bases are TGCGCCAGCAGCCCGCGAGGGGGGGGCGGACAGCCCCAGCATTTT. Translated, it gives CASSPRGGGGQPQHF.

The rearrangement uses TRBV18 and TRBJ1-1; the D is unclear. Trimming took 4 bases from V and 8 from J, leaving 11 bases between them. Germline V gene data show CDR1 as KGHSH and CDR2 as LQKENI. The CDR3 is made up of 12 amino acids. The chain's CDR3 is CASSLVGGEAFF. In DNA, the CDR3 is TGTGCCAGCTCACTGGTGGGCGGCGAAGCTTTCTTT.

The V gene is TRBV19, the J gene TRBJ2-7; 9 bases match TRBD1. The length of the CDR3 is 16 residues. Losses at the gene ends were 6 bases for V and 1 base for J; bases not matched to a gene: 10. The germline V gene has CDR1 LNHDA and CDR2 SQIVND (reference sequence). The CDR3 DNA follows: TGTGCCAGTAGAGCCTCCGGGACAGGGAGTTCCTACGAGCAGTACTTC. Protein: CASRASGTGSSYEQYF.